The present T cell receptor beta chain was sequenced within a study of blood T cells in healthy people across ages. General study findings and limits: The study found TCR beta diversity correlated strongly with naive T cell percentage.

This clonotype has more than one count but fewer than ten. Its target is unknown. The junction shows a germline mismatch at one end, possibly a read error. A sample-barcoded 5' primer and a J-beta primer mix were used in a second PCR of roughly 6 to 12 cycles. Each cDNA molecule received a tag from a template-switch adaptor that had 12 random nucleotides. TCRdb used MiXCR to reprocess the 5' RACE reads, holding one entry per CDR3 protein. The table includes roughly 1,100,000 distinct CDR3 sequences, approximately 26% detected once. This CDR3 is built from 17 residues. In germline, CDR1 is MDHEN, CDR2 SYDVKM. The same data also went into a second study, on T cells of mothers and their children.

This chain connects TRBV28 to TRBJ1-5, with D maybe TRBD1 (5 bases). This clonotype was sampled from a girl aged 2-15 years in good health. The sample was blood. The CDR3 coding sequence is TGTGCCAGCAGCCTGGGGGGGATGACGGCCTCGTTGCAGCCTCAGCATTTT. The encoded protein is CASSLGGMTASLQPQHF.